This TCR beta chain was documented in a study of radiation and T cells in renal cell carcinoma. Time point given: baseline pretreatment blood. Regarding treatment: 15 Gy SBRT to primary tumor, nephrectomy 4 weeks later. Blood was sampled at baseline, 2 weeks and 4 weeks after SBRT. Sequenced by immunoSEQ multiplex PCR; TCRdb stores in-frame clones only, minus some. The sample contains about 59,000 clones, around 80% of which appear only once. The sequenced sample was blood, obtained from a patient whose treatment included radiotherapy and nephrectomy. This clonotype was sampled from a man aged 55 to 70 with renal cell carcinoma.

The chain's CDR3 is CASGGMNTEAFF. The CDR3 DNA is TGTGCCAGTGGAGGGATGAACACTGAAGCTTTCTTT. The V call is TRBV19, the J call TRBJ1-1; D ambiguous. Germline V lookup: CDR1 LNHDA, CDR2 SQIVND (reference sequence). The V and J ends lost 8 bases and 0 bases respectively, with 7 bases between them. The CDR3 loop spans 12 amino acids.